The 16 T cell receptor beta chains below all came from one sample that was sequenced in a study of cytomegalovirus exposure and HLA in healthy donors. PCR involved 60 Vbeta and 13 Jbeta primers. Using immunoSEQ multiplex PCR, the repertoire was profiled, and TCRdb retains in-frame clones only, with some absent. The sample shows about 160,000 clones, 75% to 85% of them seen only once. The sequenced material came from PBMCs. These receptors were taken from a woman aged 18 to 35 in good health and CMV-seronegative.

The V call is TRBV6-5, the J call TRBJ1-4, with D perhaps TRBD1 (6 bases). The CDR3 contains 15 residues. V lost 6 bases, J lost 0 bases, and 11 bases lay in between. The germline V gene has CDR1 MNHEY and CDR2 SVGAGI. The CDR3 DNA is TGTGCCAGCAGGACACAGGGAGCAACTAATGAAAAACTGTTTTTT. The encoded protein is CASRTQGATNEKLFF.

The rearrangement uses TRBV28 and TRBJ1-1, with no clear D. The germline V gene has CDR1 MDHEN and CDR2 SYDVKM. The ends were cut back, 7 bases at V and 8 bases at J, with 17 bases in the middle. CDR3 length: 13 amino acids. CDR3: CASTPYPWEEAFF. DNA of the CDR3: TGTGCCAGCACCCCCTACCCATGGGAGGAAGCTTTCTTT.

The V and J genes are TRBV6-1 and TRBJ1-5; the match to TRBD1 covers 7 bases. Per germline, CDR1 MNHNS and CDR2 SASEGT. V lost 9 bases, J lost 0 bases, and 2 bases stayed unmatched. This CDR3 spans 13 amino acids. The CDR3 protein is CASQGDSNQPQHF. Written as DNA, the CDR3 is TGTGCCAGTCAGGGGGATAGCAATCAGCCCCAGCATTTT.

The chain couples TRBV2 to TRBJ2-5, with TRBD1 as a possible D gene (6 bases). CDR3 length: 14 amino acids. Deletions cut 8 bases from V and 2 bases from J, with 15 bases between. From germline, CDR1 is SNHLY and CDR2 FYNNEI. This chain's CDR3 is CASGLGALQETQYF. The CDR3 region has the DNA TGTGCCAGCGGTCTGGGGGCCCTACAAGAGACCCAGTACTTC.

The chain links TRBV9 to TRBJ2-3, with a tentative D call TRBD2 (5 bases). Germline-derived CDR1 and CDR2 are SGDLS and YYNGEE. V was shortened by 0 bases and J by 8 bases, with 19 bases between the two germline ends. The CDR3 runs to 16 residues. The CDR3 region is CASSVAGSAASGTQYF. In nucleotides, the CDR3 is TGTGCCAGCAGCGTAGCCGGTAGCGCGGCGAGTGGTACGCAGTATTTT.

The chain has TRBV28 and TRBJ2-2, with 8 bases fitting TRBD1. Trimming removed 6 bases from V and 5 bases from J; junction bases left unmatched: 8. This CDR3 contains 15 residues. Germline V lookup: CDR1 MDHEN, CDR2 SYDVKM. As DNA, the CDR3 is TGTGCCAGCAGACTAGGACAGGGATGGACCGGGGAGCTGTTTTTT. Translating gives CASRLGQGWTGELFF.

The chain links TRBV7-8 to TRBJ2-7; 9 positions agree with TRBD2. This CDR3 has 16 amino acids. Germline V gene sequence: CDR1 SGHVS, CDR2 FQNEAQ. The V gene end was trimmed by 2 bases and the J gene end by 5 bases; junction bases not matched to a gene: 10. For the CDR3, the DNA is TGTGCCAGCAGCTTAATTTCGCGGGAGGGCCAGAACGAGCAGTACTTC. Residues: CASSLISREGQNEQYF.

This clone has just one count. The chain combines TRBV28 with TRBJ2-7; 10 bases align to TRBD1. CDR1 and CDR2 (germline): MDHEN, SYDVKM. This CDR3 has 16 amino acids. The V gene end was trimmed by 2 bases and the J gene end by 6 bases; junction bases not matched to a gene: 10. CDR3: CASSLARGQGKGEQYF. In nucleotides, the CDR3 is TGTGCCAGCAGTTTAGCGAGGGGACAGGGGAAAGGCGAGCAGTACTTC.

The chain has TRBV6-1 and TRBJ2-7; 7 bases match TRBD1. The CDR3 consists of 15 residues. Germline V gene lookup returns CDR1 MNHNS and CDR2 SASEGT. The V and J ends lost 8 bases and 3 bases, in that order; junction bases with no gene match: 13. Written as DNA, the CDR3 is TGTGCCAGCCGCGAACCGGGACAGCCAAGCTACGAGCAGTACTTC. This gives the protein CASREPGQPSYEQYF.

The chain has TRBV6-1 and TRBJ1-6; D not certain. The CDR3 totals 14 residues. V was trimmed by 7 bases and J by 7 bases, leaving 14 bases between them. Germline assignment: CDR1 MNHNS and CDR2 SASEGT. DNA of the CDR3: TGTGCCAGCATGCGTGAAGTAGAGAATTCACCCCTCCACTTT. Translation gives CASMREVENSPLHF.

In this sample, this clone turned up a few times. The genes are TRBV19 and TRBJ1-3; tentative D call: TRBD1 (6 bases). Germline-derived CDR1 and CDR2 are LNHDA and SQIVND (reference sequence). The V and J ends lost 5 bases and 2 bases respectively, with 13 bases between them. This CDR3 has 15 amino acids. The CDR3 coding sequence is TGTGCCAGTAGTGGCCCAGGGGATACTGGAAACACCATATATTTT. Translation: CASSGPGDTGNTIYF. The entire variable domain, with the rest obtained from reference TRBV19 and TRBJ1-3, is as follows: DGGITQSPKYLFRKEGQNVTLSCEQNLNHDAMYWYRQDPGQGLRLIYYSQIVNDFQKGDIAEGYSVSREKKESFPLTVTSAQKNPTAFYLCASSGPGDTGNTIYFGEGSWLTVV.

The V call is TRBV19, the J call TRBJ2-2; the D is unclear. The V end lost 1 base, the J end lost 5 bases, and 8 bases lay between the germline ends. Germline V gives CDR1 LNHDA, CDR2 SQIVND (reference sequence). The CDR3 extends over 14 amino acids. CDR3 sequence reads: CASSIGRRTGELFF. CDR3 DNA sequence: TGTGCCAGTAGTATAGGGCGCAGGACCGGGGAGCTGTTTTTT.

The chain carries TRBV7-9 and TRBJ2-5; 7 bases align to TRBD2. CDR1 is SEHNR and CDR2 is FQNEAQ in the germline V gene (reference sequence). V dropped 0 bases and J dropped 5; count of bases not matched to a gene: 6. The CDR3 length is 15 residues. CDR3 in DNA: TGTGCCAGCAGCTTAGCGCAGGGAGGGTCGGAGACCCAGTACTTC. Encoded protein: CASSLAQGGSETQYF.

The rearrangement links TRBV19 to TRBJ2-1, with 12 bases lining up with TRBD1. This CDR3 region has 13 residues. J was trimmed by 9 bases and V by 8 bases; bases with no gene match: 5. Germline CDR1 LNHDA, CDR2 SQIVND (reference sequence). CDR3 sequence reads: CASGTGGLGEQFF. Here the CDR3 DNA reads TGTGCCAGTGGGACAGGGGGCTTGGGTGAGCAGTTCTTC.

The chain has TRBV6-5 and TRBJ2-7; 7 bases agree with TRBD2. J gave up 2 bases and V 6 bases, and 7 bases lay outside the gene matches. Germline lookup yields CDR1 MNHEY and CDR2 SVGAGI. This CDR3 comprises 14 residues. The DNA for the CDR3 is TGTGCCAGCAGCCTTGAGCGGGGTCCCTACGAGCAGTACTTC. As protein: CASSLERGPYEQYF.

The chain has TRBV4-1 and TRBJ1-6; D call uncertain. Trimming stripped 0 bases from V and 7 bases from J, with 22 bases between. The CDR3 is made up of 19 amino acids. Germline V gives CDR1 MGHRA, CDR2 YSYEKL. The CDR3 bases are TGCGCCAGCAGCCAAGAAGCCCCTGTTAAGACACGTCCAAATTCACCCCTCCACTTT. Translated, it gives CASSQEAPVKTRPNSPLHF.